This T cell receptor (beta chain) was recovered during a study of kidney transplant recipient with SARS-CoV-2 infection. TCRdb re-called the reads with MiXCR, one entry per CDR3 protein. The sample carries 200,000 to 300,000 distinct CDR3 sequences, about 28% recorded once. The table lists this clonotype with many counts. The CDR3 has 14 amino acids. Trimming took 6 bases from V and 3 from J, leaving 12 bases between them. The germline CDR1 and CDR2 sequences are MDHEN and SYDVKM. This clonotype was sampled from a male patient aged 25 to 39 who had COVID-19 and was a kidney transplant recipient. Part of the T cells may come from the graft donor. This material consisted of a blood sample, taken at baseline and on day 111 from a kidney transplant recipient. V and J are TRBV28 and TRBJ1-5, with D hard to call. The DNA for the CDR3 is TGTGCCAGCAGCCTAGGACTGATCAATCAGCCCCAGCATTTT. The encoded protein is CASSLGLINQPQHF.